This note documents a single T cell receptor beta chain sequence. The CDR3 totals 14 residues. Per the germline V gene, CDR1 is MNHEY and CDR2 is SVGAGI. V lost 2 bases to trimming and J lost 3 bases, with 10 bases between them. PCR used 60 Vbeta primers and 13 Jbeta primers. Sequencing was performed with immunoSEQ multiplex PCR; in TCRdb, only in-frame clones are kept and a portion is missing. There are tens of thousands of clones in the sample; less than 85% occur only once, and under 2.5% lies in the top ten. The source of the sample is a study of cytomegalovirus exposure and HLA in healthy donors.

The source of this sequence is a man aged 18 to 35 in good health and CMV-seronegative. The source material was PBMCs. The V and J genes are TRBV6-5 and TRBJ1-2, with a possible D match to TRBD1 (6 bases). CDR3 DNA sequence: TGTGCCAGCAGTTACGACCGACAGGACTATGGCTACACCTTC. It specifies CASSYDRQDYGYTF.